What follows is one TCR beta chain and its context. This specimen comes from a study of T-cell memory formation after mild COVID-19. Each CDR3 protein gets one entry after TCRdb re-called the 5' RACE reads with MiXCR. The table shows hundreds of thousands of distinct CDR3 sequences, with about a fifth occurring only once. The germline V and J ends were trimmed by 7 bases and 4 bases, with 13 bases remaining between them. This CDR3 spans 13 amino acids. The TCR sequence derives from an adult woman who had mild COVID-19 (a few samples of this study predate the infection). Cell type and time point are not known. The V and J genes are TRBV12-3 or TRBV12-4 and TRBJ1-2, with a possible D match to TRBD1 (6 bases). The sample taken for sequencing was PBMCs or a T cell subset sorted from them (not recorded which). The CDR3 region is CASTIGQIYGYTF. Written as DNA, the CDR3 is TGTGCCAGCACCATAGGACAGATCTATGGCTACACCTTC.